One and the same sample provided the 18 T cell receptor beta chains below, sequenced in a study of blood T cell repertoires in COVID-19. The method was immunoSEQ multiplex PCR; TCRdb's version includes in-frame clones alone and lacks a portion of them. Among 280,000 or so clones, approximately 85% were seen once, and the ten largest hold 2.2%. Sequencing input: PBMCs or T cells enriched from blood (not recorded which). These receptors were taken from a man aged 25 to 40 who had recovered from COVID-19.

The chain recombines TRBV19 with TRBJ2-4, with 13 bases aligning to TRBD2. The CDR3 consists of 16 residues. V was pared by 5 bases and J by 9 bases, with 10 bases of the junction left unmatched. Germline V CDR1 and CDR2: LNHDA, SQIVND (reference sequence). In DNA form, the CDR3 reads TGTGCCAGTAGTGCCCGGACTAGCGGGGGTTTCGCCATTCAGTACTTC. It specifies CASSARTSGGFAIQYF.

The chain couples TRBV5-1 to TRBJ1-1; D remains ambiguous. Trimming stripped 4 bases from V and 0 bases from J, with 16 bases between. The CDR3 consists of 16 residues. Germline V gene data show CDR1 as SGHRS and CDR2 as YFSETQ. CDR3 residues: CASSPLVGRVNTEAFF. The CDR3 coding sequence is TGCGCCAGCAGCCCCCTAGTTGGCCGAGTGAACACTGAAGCTTTCTTT.

Details on this clone: Other nucleotide sequences in the sample specify the same CDR3. The chain carries TRBV5-1 and TRBJ2-2; 8 bases line up with TRBD1. The junction had 2 bases not matched to a gene; V was cut back by 3 bases and J by 1 base. This CDR3 contains 15 residues. From germline, CDR1 is SGHRS and CDR2 YFSETQ. The CDR3 loop is CASSSGTGNTGELFF. CDR3 in DNA: TGCGCCAGCAGCTCCGGGACAGGGAACACCGGGGAGCTGTTTTTT.

The V gene is TRBV7-9, the J gene TRBJ2-1; 16 bases match TRBD2. Germline CDR1 is SEHNR and CDR2 is FQNEAQ (reference sequence). The CDR3 totals 17 residues. V gave up 3 bases and J gave up 5 bases; unmatched junction bases: 4. CDR3 sequence reads: CASSLGLAGGLDNEQFF. The CDR3 DNA follows: TGTGCCAGCAGCTTGGGACTAGCGGGGGGGCTGGACAATGAGCAGTTCTTC.

A single count supports this clone. V and J are TRBV5-6 and TRBJ2-1, with D perhaps matching TRBD2 (5 bases). CDR3 length: 15 residues. The germline CDR1 and CDR2 sequences are SGHDT and YYEEEE. The V and J ends lost 0 bases and 6 bases respectively, with 13 bases between them. CDR3 bases: TGTGCCAGCAGCTTGGGGAGGTGGATGAGCAATGAGCAGTTCTTC. Its protein is CASSLGRWMSNEQFF.

The CDR3 protein is CASSLTEGTSGSYEQYF. The CDR3 nucleotides read TGTGCCAGCAGCCTAACTGAGGGGACTAGCGGATCCTACGAGCAGTACTTC. The J gene is TRBJ2-7, the V gene TRBV9; 11 nucleotides agree with TRBD2. CDR1 and CDR2 (germline): SGDLS, YYNGEE. The CDR3 sequence is 17 residues long. The V and J ends lost 4 bases and 1 base, in that order; junction bases with no gene match: 10.

This chain links TRBV5-4 with TRBJ2-7; 9 positions match TRBD1. CDR1 and CDR2 (germline): SGHNT, YYREEE (reference sequence). The junction had 5 bases not matched to a gene; V was cut back by 2 bases and J by 2 bases. The CDR3 is 15 amino acids. CDR3 sequence: CASSLPGQGPYEQYF. The DNA of the CDR3 is TGTGCCAGCAGCTTACCGGGACAGGGCCCCTACGAGCAGTACTTC.

The chain links TRBV5-1 to TRBJ2-2; a weak D match, TRBD1 (6 bases). Germline CDR1 and CDR2: SGHRS and YFSETQ. This CDR3 is built from 14 residues. Trimming shortened V by 1 base and J by 3 bases, and 7 bases separated the two germline ends. CDR3 protein: CASSLSGDTGELFF. The CDR3 region has the DNA TGCGCCAGCAGCTTGTCAGGGGACACCGGGGAGCTGTTTTTT.

This rearrangement joins TRBV7-8 to TRBJ2-7, with D maybe TRBD1 (5 bases). V dropped 3 bases and J dropped 6 bases, with 15 bases sitting between them. The CDR3 spans 14 residues. The germline V gene has CDR1 SGHVS and CDR2 FQNEAQ. The CDR3 is CASSFDSLRGEQYF. CDR3 sequence (DNA): TGTGCCAGCAGCTTCGACTCCTTAAGGGGCGAGCAGTACTTC.

V gene TRBV7-5 combines with J gene TRBJ1-5; TRBD1 is taken as the D call from the table, unchecked against the DNA. TRBV7-5 is a pseudogene locus. The CDR3 is 17 residues long. The CDR3 DNA reads TGTGCCAGAAGCTCGGGACAGCTGACATATAGCAATCAGCCCCAGCATTTT. Translation: CARSSGQLTYSNQPQHF.

The rearrangement links TRBV5-6 to TRBJ2-4, with D tentatively TRBD2 (5 bases). This CDR3 has 15 residues. Germline loops: CDR1 SGHDT, CDR2 YYEEEE. V lost 5 bases to trimming and J lost 3 bases, with 15 bases between them. The CDR3 reads CASSNWRINKNIQYF. CDR3 sequence (DNA): TGTGCCAGCAGTAATTGGAGGATAAACAAAAACATTCAGTACTTC.

This clone was detected only once. This chain connects TRBV11-3 to TRBJ1-1; D unclear. V was cut by 1 base and J by 5 bases, with 8 bases left in between. CDR3 size: 13 residues. Germline-derived CDR1 and CDR2 are SGHNT and YENEEA. CDR3 sequence (DNA): TGTGCCAGCAGCTTAGCCCGTACAACTGAAGCTTTCTTT. Amino acid sequence: CASSLARTTEAFF.

The rearrangement joins TRBV4-3 to TRBJ2-3; maybe TRBD2 (7 bases). The CDR3 totals 16 residues. CDR1 is LGHNA, CDR2 YSLEER, per germline. V was clipped by 0 bases and J by 6 bases, with 16 bases between them. The CDR3 reads CASSQDYGGRTDTQYF. In nucleotides, the CDR3 is TGCGCCAGCAGCCAAGATTACGGGGGGCGAACGGATACGCAGTATTTT.

V usage is TRBV9 and J usage is TRBJ1-2; D not certain. CDR1 SGDLS and CDR2 YYNGEE come from the germline V gene. V dropped 2 bases and J dropped 6 bases, with 17 bases sitting between them. CDR3 length: 15 amino acids. DNA of the CDR3: TGTGCCAGCAGCGTCAATGGGAGGGCGGCCCATGGCTACACCTTC. The encoded protein is CASSVNGRAAHGYTF.

This clone has just a few counts. The chain recombines TRBV15 with TRBJ2-6; no clear D. The CDR3 sequence is 15 residues long. V was pared by 0 bases and J by 0 bases, with 3 bases between. Germline CDR1 reads LNHNV; CDR2 reads YYDKDF (reference sequence). The CDR3 bases are TGTGCCACCAGCAGAGATCACTCTGGGGCCAACGTCCTGACTTTC. Its translation: CATSRDHSGANVLTF.

The J gene is TRBJ1-3, the V gene TRBV7-3, with 8 bases matching TRBD1. Trimming at V came to 5 bases and at J to 2 bases, leaving 5 bases not matched to a gene. Looked up from germline, CDR1 is SGHTA and CDR2 is FQGTGA. This CDR3 is 15 amino acids long. The DNA for the CDR3 is TGTGCCAGCAGCCCGACAGGGGCACCTGGAAACACCATATATTTT. It specifies CASSPTGAPGNTIYF.

The rearrangement joins TRBV4-1 to TRBJ2-7; D is ambiguous. V lost 0 bases to trimming and J lost 4 bases, with 10 bases between them. Germline values: CDR1 MGHRA, CDR2 YSYEKL. This CDR3 comprises 14 residues. CDR3 amino acids: CASSQDTQVYEQYF. The DNA for the CDR3 is TGCGCCAGCAGCCAAGATACCCAGGTTTACGAGCAGTACTTC.

This clone has a single count. V usage is TRBV18 and J usage is TRBJ2-7, with TRBD1 identical over 11 bases. The CDR3 sequence is 15 residues long. The V gene end was trimmed by 6 bases and the J gene end by 3 bases; junction bases not matched to a gene: 7. Germline assignment: CDR1 KGHSH and CDR2 LQKENI. The chain's CDR3 is CASSPGTGGSYEQYF. The CDR3 nucleotides are TGTGCCAGCTCCCCAGGGACAGGGGGAAGCTACGAGCAGTACTTC.